This passage covers 3 T cell receptor beta chains from one sample sequenced in a study of blood T cell repertoires in COVID-19. Method: immunoSEQ multiplex PCR; TCRdb's copy keeps in-frame clones and lacks some. The sample includes about 48,000 clones, over 65% of them seen just once. The source material was peripheral blood. These receptors were obtained from a woman in her sixties or seventies with acute or convalescent COVID-19.

The chain employs TRBV19 and TRBJ1-3, with D unclear. The germline CDR1 and CDR2 sequences are LNHDA and SQIVND (reference sequence). CDR3 length: 15 amino acids. The ends were cut back, 6 bases at V and 2 bases at J, with 14 bases in the middle. The CDR3 here is CASRLLSGTGNTIYF. The CDR3 DNA follows: TGTGCCAGTAGACTCTTATCAGGTACTGGAAACACCATATATTTT. Looking up the rest from reference TRBV19 and TRBJ1-3 gives the full variable domain: DGGITQSPKYLFRKEGQNVTLSCEQNLNHDAMYWYRQDPGQGLRLIYYSQIVNDFQKGDIAEGYSVSREKKESFPLTVTSAQKNPTAFYLCASRLLSGTGNTIYFGEGSWLTVV.

This clone was seen once. The chain has TRBV6-2 or TRBV6-3 and TRBJ1-5; the D gene is possibly TRBD1 (5 bases). The germline V gene encodes CDR1 MNHEY and CDR2 SVGEGT. The ends were cut back, 4 bases at V and 16 bases at J, with 17 bases in the middle. This CDR3 has 12 residues. The CDR3 protein is CASSFADTSSHF. The CDR3, as DNA: TGTGCCAGCAGTTTTGCGGACACCTCATCCCATTTT.

This chain joins TRBV27 and TRBJ1-2, with 7 positions matching TRBD1. Germline values: CDR1 MNHEY, CDR2 SMNVEV (reference sequence). The CDR3 runs 13 residues. Germline trimming cut 7 bases from V and 2 bases from J; bases unmatched to any gene: 4. This CDR3 is CASKEQGNYGYTF. In DNA, the CDR3 is TGTGCCAGCAAAGAACAGGGGAACTATGGCTACACCTTC.